This TCR beta chain was documented in a study of tumor and adjacent non-tumor tissue in lung cancer. Three rounds of nested PCR, following a modified ARM-PCR protocol, produced the TCRbeta library. TCRdb redid the calling of the multiplex PCR reads with MiXCR, one entry per CDR3 protein. This sample has over 60,000 distinct CDR3 sequences, with approximately 73% found just once. The template was RNA from unsorted bulk tissue. Whole-study findings and limits: In normal lung, the top 100 clones were significantly more dominant than in tumor.

Germline loops: CDR1 MRHNA, CDR2 SNTAGT. The CDR3 runs to 13 residues. The V end was cut by 11 bases, the J end by 3 bases, with 16 bases between. This clonotype was detected once. Its antigen is unknown. The gene calls are TRBV6-4 and TRBJ2-5, with TRBD1 as a possible D gene (6 bases). This clonotype was obtained from a man aged 60 to 75 with non-small cell lung cancer. Sequenced sample: lung tumor tissue. The CDR3 DNA follows: TGTGCCGGCTGTAGGACAGCCGAAGAGACCCAGTACTTC. This gives the protein CAGCRTAEETQYF.